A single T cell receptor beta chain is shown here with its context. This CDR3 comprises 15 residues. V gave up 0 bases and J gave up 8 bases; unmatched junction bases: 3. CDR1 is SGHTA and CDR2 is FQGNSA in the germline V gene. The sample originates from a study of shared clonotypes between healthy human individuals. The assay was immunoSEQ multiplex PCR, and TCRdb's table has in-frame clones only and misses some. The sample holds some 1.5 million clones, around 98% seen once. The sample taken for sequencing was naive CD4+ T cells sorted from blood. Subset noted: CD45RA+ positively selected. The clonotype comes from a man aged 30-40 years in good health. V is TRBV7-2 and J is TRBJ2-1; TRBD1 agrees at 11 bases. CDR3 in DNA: TGTGCCAGCAGCTTAGCACAGGACAGGGGGCATGAGCAGTTCTTC. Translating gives CASSLAQDRGHEQFF.